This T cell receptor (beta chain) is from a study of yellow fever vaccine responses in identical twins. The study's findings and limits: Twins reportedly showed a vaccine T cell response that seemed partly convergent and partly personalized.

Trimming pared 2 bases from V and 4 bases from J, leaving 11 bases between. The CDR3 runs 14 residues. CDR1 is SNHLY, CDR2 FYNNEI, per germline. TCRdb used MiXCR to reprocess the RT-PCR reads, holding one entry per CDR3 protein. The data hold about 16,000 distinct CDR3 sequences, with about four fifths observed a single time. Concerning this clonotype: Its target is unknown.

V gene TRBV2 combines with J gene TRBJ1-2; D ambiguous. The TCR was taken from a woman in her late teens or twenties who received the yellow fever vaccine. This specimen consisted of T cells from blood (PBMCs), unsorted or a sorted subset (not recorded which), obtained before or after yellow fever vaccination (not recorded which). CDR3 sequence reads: CASSEIMGSYGYTF. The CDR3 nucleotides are TGTGCCAGCAGTGAAATTATGGGTAGCTATGGCTACACCTTC.